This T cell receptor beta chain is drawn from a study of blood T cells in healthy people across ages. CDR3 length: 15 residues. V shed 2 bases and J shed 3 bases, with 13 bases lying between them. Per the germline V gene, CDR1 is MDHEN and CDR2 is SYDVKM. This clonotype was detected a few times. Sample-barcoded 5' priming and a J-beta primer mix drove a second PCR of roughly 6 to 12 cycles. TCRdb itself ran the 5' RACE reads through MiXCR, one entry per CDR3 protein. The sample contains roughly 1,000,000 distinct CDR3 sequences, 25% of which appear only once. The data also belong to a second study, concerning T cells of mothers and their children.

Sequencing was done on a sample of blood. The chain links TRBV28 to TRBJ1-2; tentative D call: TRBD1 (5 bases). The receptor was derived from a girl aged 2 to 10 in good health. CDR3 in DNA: TGTGCCAGCAGTTTAAGCAGGGTAGGGGACTATGGCTACACCTTC. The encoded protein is CASSLSRVGDYGYTF.